Sequencing of this T cell receptor beta chain was carried out in a study of OX40 agonist ivuxolimab in advanced cancers. The CDR3 is 17 residues long. Germline lookup yields CDR1 SGHAT and CDR2 FQDESV (reference sequence). V lost 5 bases and J lost 5; bases outside the gene matches: 12. Assay used: immunoSEQ multiplex PCR; TCRdb lists only in-frame clones, some missing. The table has more than 85,000 clones, less than 95% seen once. This TCR came from an adult with an advanced solid tumor such as melanoma, head and neck, liver or kidney cancer. J is TRBJ2-5 and V is TRBV11-1, with 12 bases fitting TRBD2. Material: CD4+ or CD8+ T cells sorted from blood, obtained in a trial of the OX40 agonist ivuxolimab. This CDR3 reads CASSPGWTSGMSETQYF. The DNA of the CDR3 is TGTGCCAGCAGCCCCGGATGGACTAGCGGGATGTCGGAGACCCAGTACTTC.